This T cell receptor beta chain stems from a study of shared clonotypes between healthy human individuals. At the level of the study: Researchers assigned three CD4 naive, three CD4 memory, two CD8 naive and one CD8 memory plate to each donor.

The protocol was immunoSEQ multiplex PCR, while the TCRdb copy is restricted to in-frame clones and leaves out a portion. The sample has hundreds of thousands of clones; roughly 98% are singletons. Concerning this clone itself: The antigen is not known.

Study conclusions and caveats: Large sequencing depth failed to make sorted-subset sequencing complete, rarefaction showed.

Naive CD8 isolation took CD45RO-negative cells positively selected for CCR7 and excluded terminally differentiated effector memory CD45RA+ cells. CDR3 length: 15 residues. Germline CDR1 MNHEY, CDR2 SMNVEV (reference sequence). V lost 2 bases and J 0 bases, leaving 10 bases between the germline ends. This clonotype originated in a young man in good health. This chain joins TRBV27 and TRBJ1-2, with D perhaps TRBD1 (5 bases). The material sequenced was naive CD8+ T cells sorted from blood. CDR3 protein: CASSLGAGPNYGYTF. CDR3 DNA sequence: TGTGCCAGCAGTTTAGGAGCAGGGCCTAACTATGGCTACACCTTC.